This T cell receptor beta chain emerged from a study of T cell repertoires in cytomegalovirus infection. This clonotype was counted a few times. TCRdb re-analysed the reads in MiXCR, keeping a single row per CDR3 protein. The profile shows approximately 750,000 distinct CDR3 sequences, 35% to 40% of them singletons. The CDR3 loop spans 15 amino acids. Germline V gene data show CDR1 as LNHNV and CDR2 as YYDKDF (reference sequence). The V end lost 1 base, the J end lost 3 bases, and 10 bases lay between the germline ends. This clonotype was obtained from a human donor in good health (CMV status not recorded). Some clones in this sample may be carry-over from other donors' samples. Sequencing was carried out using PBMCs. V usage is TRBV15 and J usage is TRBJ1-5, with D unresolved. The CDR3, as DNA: TGTGCCACCAGCAGAGGGATGGGAAACAATCAGCCCCAGCATTTT. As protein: CATSRGMGNNQPQHF.